The clone carrying this T cell receptor beta chain was counted at least ten times. The source of the sample is a study of regulatory T cells in long-lasting Graves disease. Time point meaning: newly diagnosed GD, antithyroid drugs for less than 3 months. The TCR library used RNA extracted from PBMCs. In Xi'an, China, an endocrinology department was the source of patients. From germline, CDR1 is SNHLY and CDR2 FYNNEI. CDR3 size: 17 residues. J gave up 0 bases and V 6 bases, and 10 bases lay outside the gene matches. The TCR beta library used iRepertoire HTBI primers with Arm-PCR amplification of CDR3. TCRdb analysed the multiplex PCR reads with MiXCR anew, one entry per CDR3 protein. The sample records 540,000 or so distinct CDR3 sequences, approximately 13% being singletons. These same records also appear under a second study, on T cells in Graves' hyperthyroidism and ophthalmopathy.

The clonotype originates from a man aged 25-40 years with Graves disease. V and J are TRBV2 and TRBJ2-2; 7 bases fit TRBD2. The specimen comprised peripheral blood mononuclear cells (PBMCs), sampled at new diagnosis, from a patient treated with antithyroid drugs. CDR3: CASRRATSASNTGELFF. In DNA form, the CDR3 reads TGTGCCAGCAGACGCGCTACTAGCGCCTCGAACACCGGGGAGCTGTTTTTT.